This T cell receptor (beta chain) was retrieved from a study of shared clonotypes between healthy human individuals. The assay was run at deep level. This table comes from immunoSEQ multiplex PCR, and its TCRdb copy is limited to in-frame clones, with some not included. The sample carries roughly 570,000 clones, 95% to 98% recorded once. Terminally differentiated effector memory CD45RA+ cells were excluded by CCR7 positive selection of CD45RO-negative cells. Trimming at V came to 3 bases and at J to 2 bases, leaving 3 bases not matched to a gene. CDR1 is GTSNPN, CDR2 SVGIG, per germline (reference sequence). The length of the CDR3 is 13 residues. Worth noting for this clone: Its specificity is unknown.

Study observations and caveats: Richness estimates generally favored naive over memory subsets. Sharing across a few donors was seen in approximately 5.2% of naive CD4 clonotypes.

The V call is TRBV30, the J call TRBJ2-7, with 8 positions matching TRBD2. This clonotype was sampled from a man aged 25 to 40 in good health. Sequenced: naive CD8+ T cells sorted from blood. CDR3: CAWSIGGAYEQYF. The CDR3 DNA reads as TGTGCCTGGAGCATCGGGGGGGCCTACGAGCAGTACTTC. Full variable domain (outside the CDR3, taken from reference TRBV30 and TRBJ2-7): SQTIHQWPATLVQPVGSPLSLECTVEGTSNPNLYWYRQAAGRGLQLLFYSVGIGQISSEVPQNLSASRPQDRQFILSSKKLLLSDSGFYLCAWSIGGAYEQYFGPGTRLTVT.